The 10 T cell receptor beta chains below all came from one sample that was sequenced in a study of cytomegalovirus exposure and HLA in healthy donors (dated 2017 in TCRdb). The method was the immunoSEQ multiplex PCR assay. For the multiplex PCR, a mixture combining 60 forward primers for TCR Vbeta segments and 13 reverse primers for TCR Jbeta segments was used. TCRdb holds this immuneACCESS table with in-frame rearrangements only. Some clones are missing; in checked studies, unresolved V genes explain under half, and the rest has no known cause. The sample has more than 95,000 clones on record, 10% of them singletons. The ten biggest clones cover roughly 5% of the sample. The sequenced sample consisted of PBMCs. Source of these receptors: a man aged 35 to 55 in good health and CMV-seropositive.

There are a few counts of this clone. The V gene is TRBV6-5, the J gene TRBJ2-1; 12 bases align to TRBD2. The trim removed 6 bases at V and 4 bases at J, leaving 4 bases unmatched. This CDR3 region has 15 residues. CDR1 is MNHEY, CDR2 SVGAGI, per germline. The CDR3 sequence is CASRSGTSGYNEQFF. Written as DNA, the CDR3 is TGTGCCAGCAGATCCGGGACTAGCGGGTACAATGAGCAGTTCTTC.

For the CDR3, the DNA is TGTGCCAGCAGCCTGTATAGCAATCAGCCCCAGTATTTT. Translated: CASSLYSNQPQYF. V gene TRBV27 combines with J gene TRBJ1-5, with D hard to call. The J call may be wrong; the DNA end is better matched by TRBJ2-3. The CDR3 contains 13 residues. Germline V lookup: CDR1 MNHEY, CDR2 SMNVEV (reference sequence).

This clone has more than one count but fewer than ten. The chain recombines TRBV6-6 with TRBJ2-1, with D uncertain. The CDR3 sequence is 13 residues long. Looked up from germline, CDR1 is MNHNY and CDR2 is SVGAGI (reference sequence). V lost 2 bases and J lost 6, with 8 bases in between. Here the CDR3 DNA reads TGTGCCAGCAGTTACGCCGAGAGCAATGAGCAGTTCTTC. This codes for CASSYAESNEQFF.

This clone has only a few counts. V and J are TRBV7-9 and TRBJ2-1, with D possibly being TRBD2 (7 bases). The CDR3 extends over 16 amino acids. V was pared by 7 bases and J by 10 bases, with 26 bases between. CDR1 and CDR2 from the germline V gene are SEHNR and FQNEAQ (reference sequence). In DNA form, the CDR3 reads TGTGCCAGCACCAGGGGAGGGGGAGCCGAAGGGAAGGAGCAGTTCTTC. Amino acid sequence: CASTRGGGAEGKEQFF.

This chain joins TRBV20-1 and TRBJ2-7; no clear D gene. Germline loops: CDR1 DFQATT, CDR2 SNEGSKA (reference sequence). With 3 bases removed from V and 4 bases from J, the gap between germline ends came to 4 bases. The CDR3 runs 10 residues. CDR3 bases: TGCAGTGCTAGTAGTTACGAGCAGTACTTC. It specifies CSASSYEQYF.

V is TRBV6-1 and J is TRBJ1-3; 8 bases agree with TRBD1. V dropped 6 bases and J dropped 5; count of bases not matched to a gene: 6. The length of the CDR3 is 14 residues. From germline, CDR1 is MNHNS and CDR2 SASEGT. The CDR3 nucleotides are TGTGCCAGCAGGATGGACAGGGAGAGAAACACCATATATTTT. This codes for CASRMDRERNTIYF.

This clone has a handful of counts. The rearrangement links TRBV4-2 to TRBJ2-7; D call uncertain. V was clipped by 2 bases and J by 5 bases, with 19 bases between them. The CDR3 is made up of 16 amino acids. Germline V gene sequence: CDR1 LGHNA, CDR2 YNFKEQ. The CDR3 DNA reads TGTGCCAGCAGCCAATACCCTGCGGTGGCTTTCAACGAGCAGTACTTC. It encodes CASSQYPAVAFNEQYF.

The genes are TRBV14 and TRBJ2-7, with D perhaps matching TRBD1 (5 bases). The germline gives CDR1 SGHDN, CDR2 FVKESK. Trimming cost V 3 bases and J 5 bases, with 17 bases left between them. This CDR3 contains 15 residues. This CDR3 reads CASSHFGQGYHEQYF. DNA of the CDR3: TGTGCCAGCAGCCACTTTGGTCAGGGTTACCACGAGCAGTACTTC.

The chain recombines TRBV28 with TRBJ1-2, with TRBD1 matching 7 bases. CDR3 size: 13 residues. The V segment lost 5 bases and the J segment 3 bases; nucleotides outside the gene matches: 3. CDR1 and CDR2 from the germline V gene are MDHEN and SYDVKM. CDR3 residues: CASSLGTDYGYTF. In nucleotides, the CDR3 is TGTGCCAGCAGTCTAGGGACAGACTATGGCTACACCTTC.

In its sample, this clone was seen a few times. The chain uses TRBV6-1 and TRBJ2-4; TRBD1 agrees at 9 bases. CDR1 and CDR2 (germline): MNHNS, SASEGT. V was pared by 5 bases and J by 3 bases, with 5 bases of the junction left unmatched. CDR3 length: 15 amino acids. The CDR3 sequence is CASSTQGAGKNIQYF. The CDR3 nucleotides are TGTGCCAGCAGTACACAGGGGGCCGGCAAAAACATTCAGTACTTC.